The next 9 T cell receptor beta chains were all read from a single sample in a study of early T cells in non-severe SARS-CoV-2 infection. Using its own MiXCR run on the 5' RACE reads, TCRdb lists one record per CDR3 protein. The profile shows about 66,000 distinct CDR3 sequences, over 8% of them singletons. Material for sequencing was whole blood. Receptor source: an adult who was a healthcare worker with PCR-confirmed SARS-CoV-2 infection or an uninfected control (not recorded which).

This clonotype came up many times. In nucleotides, the CDR3 is TGTGCCAGCAGCTTAGTTCTTAGTCCCTCCTACAATGAGCAGTTCTTC. It specifies CASSLVLSPSYNEQFF. The chain recombines TRBV7-7 with TRBJ2-1; D is unresolved. CDR1 and CDR2 (germline): SSHAT, FNYEAQ (reference sequence). The V and J ends lost 1 base and 0 bases respectively, with 10 bases between them. This CDR3 spans 16 amino acids.

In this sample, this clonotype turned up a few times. The DNA of the CDR3 is TGTGCCAGCAGCTTAGTAGTAGAGACCCAGTACTTC. This codes for CASSLVVETQYF. J is TRBJ2-5 and V is TRBV7-2; no definite D call. V lost 1 base and J 4 bases, leaving 4 bases between the germline ends. Germline V CDR1 and CDR2: SGHTA, FQGNSA. The CDR3 extends over 12 amino acids.

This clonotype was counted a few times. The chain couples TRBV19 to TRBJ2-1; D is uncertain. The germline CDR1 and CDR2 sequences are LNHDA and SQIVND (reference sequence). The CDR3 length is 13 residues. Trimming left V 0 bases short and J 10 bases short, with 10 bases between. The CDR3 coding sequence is TGTGCCAGTAGTATAGATCCCCAGTTCGAGCAGTTCTTC. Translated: CASSIDPQFEQFF. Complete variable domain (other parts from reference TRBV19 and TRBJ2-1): DGGITQSPKYLFRKEGQNVTLSCEQNLNHDAMYWYRQDPGQGLRLIYYSQIVNDFQKGDIAEGYSVSREKKESFPLTVTSAQKNPTAFYLCASSIDPQFEQFFGPGTRLTVL.

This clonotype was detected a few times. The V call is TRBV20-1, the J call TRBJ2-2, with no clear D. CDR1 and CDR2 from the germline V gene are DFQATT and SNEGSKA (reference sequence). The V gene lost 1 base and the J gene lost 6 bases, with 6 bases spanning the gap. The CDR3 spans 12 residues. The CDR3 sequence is CSARALAGELFF. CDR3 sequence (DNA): TGCAGTGCTAGAGCCCTCGCCGGGGAGCTGTTTTTT.

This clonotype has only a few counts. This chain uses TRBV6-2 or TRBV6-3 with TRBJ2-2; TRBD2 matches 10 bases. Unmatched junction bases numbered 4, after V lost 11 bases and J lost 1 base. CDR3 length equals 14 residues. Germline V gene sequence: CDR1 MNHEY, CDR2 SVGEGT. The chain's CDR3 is CAGRTSGNTGELFF. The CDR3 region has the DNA TGTGCCGGCCGGACTAGCGGGAACACCGGGGAGCTGTTTTTT.

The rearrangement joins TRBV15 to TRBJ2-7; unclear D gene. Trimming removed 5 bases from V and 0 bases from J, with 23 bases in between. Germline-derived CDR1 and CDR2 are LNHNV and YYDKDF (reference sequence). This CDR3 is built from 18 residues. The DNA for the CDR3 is TGTGCCACCAGCTGGATCCGGGCTGGTCTTAGGAGCTCCTACGAGCAGTACTTC. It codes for CATSWIRAGLRSSYEQYF.

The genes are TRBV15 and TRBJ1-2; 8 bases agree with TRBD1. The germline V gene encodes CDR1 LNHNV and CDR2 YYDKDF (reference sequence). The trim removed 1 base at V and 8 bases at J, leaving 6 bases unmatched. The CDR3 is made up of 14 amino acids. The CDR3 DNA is TGTGCCACCAGCAGAGGACGGACAGGGTCCGGCTACACCTTC. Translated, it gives CATSRGRTGSGYTF.

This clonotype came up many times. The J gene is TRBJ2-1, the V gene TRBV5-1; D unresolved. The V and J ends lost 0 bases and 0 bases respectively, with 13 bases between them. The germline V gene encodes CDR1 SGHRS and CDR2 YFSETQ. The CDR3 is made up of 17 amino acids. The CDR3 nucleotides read TGCGCCAGCAGCTTGGAACCAACTATGAGCTCCTACAATGAGCAGTTCTTC. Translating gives CASSLEPTMSSYNEQFF.

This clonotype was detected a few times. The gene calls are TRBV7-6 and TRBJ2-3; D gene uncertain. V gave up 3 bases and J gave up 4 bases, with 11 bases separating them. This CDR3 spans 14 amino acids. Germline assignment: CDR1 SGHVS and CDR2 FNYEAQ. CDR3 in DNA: TGTGCCAGCAGCTTCGGACGTCAAGCAGATACGCAGTATTTT. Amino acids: CASSFGRQADTQYF.